Following are 8 T cell receptor beta chains from one sample sequenced in a study of T-cell reconstitution after alpha-beta-depleted transplantation in children (dated by TCRdb to about 2016). The treatment or condition label for this specimen denotes: allogeneic hematopoietic cell transplantation with graft depleted of TCRalphabeta T cells and CD19 B cells. Library preparation was by PCR. For sequencing, an Illumina HiSeq 2500 was employed. Molecular barcoding was employed in the preparation of TCR libraries, with unique molecular identifiers being used to normalize TCRbeta repertoire quantification. TCRdb reanalyzed the raw reads on its own, using fastp at Q25 for trimming and MiXCR for clone calling, and kept in-frame beta chains. Rows matching on CDR3 protein sequence are summarized as one entry with the most common DNA and genes. This sample is represented by 780,000 or so distinct CDR3 sequences; about 16% of them were singletons. The ten largest account for about 4.6% of the sample.

The sequencing here drew on PBMCs, mostly from graft donor cells, taken 360 days after TCRalphabeta/CD19-depleted stem cell transplant. The receptors originated from a male patient under 18 who had a stem cell transplant for acute lymphoblastic leukemia, so the T cells may come from the graft donor.

This clonotype was picked up a small number of times. The gene calls are TRBV5-6 and TRBJ2-7, with D tentatively TRBD1 (5 bases). Germline V lookup: CDR1 SGHDT, CDR2 YYEEEE. This CDR3 has 14 amino acids. Trimming shortened V by 0 bases and J by 3 bases, and 10 bases separated the two germline ends. This chain's CDR3 is CASSLDAGNYEQYF. In DNA form, the CDR3 reads TGTGCCAGCAGCTTGGATGCAGGGAACTACGAGCAGTACTTC.

The V gene is TRBV6-1, the J gene TRBJ2-7; possible D gene TRBD2, 6 bases. The CDR3 has 13 amino acids. Trimming left V 10 bases short and J 0 bases short, with 13 bases between. Germline V gene lookup returns CDR1 MNHNS and CDR2 SASEGT. CDR3 sequence reads: CATTYGSSYEQYF. DNA of the CDR3: TGTGCCACAACCTACGGGAGCTCCTACGAGCAGTACTTC.

This clonotype occurred a few times. The chain couples TRBV20-1 to TRBJ2-7; D gene uncertain. Germline V gene sequence: CDR1 DFQATT, CDR2 SNEGSKA (reference sequence). The V end was cut by 3 bases, the J end by 2 bases, with 14 bases between. CDR3 length: 14 residues. CDR3: CSASRSWMTYEQYF. The DNA of the CDR3 is TGCAGTGCTAGCCGCAGTTGGATGACCTACGAGCAGTACTTC.

The chain links TRBV5-1 to TRBJ1-4, with 9 bases identical to TRBD1. Germline CDR1 SGHRS, CDR2 YFSETQ. CDR3 length equals 17 residues. V was clipped by 0 bases and J by 5 bases; unmatched bases: 8. The CDR3: CASSLADRTGENEKLFF. The CDR3, as DNA: TGCGCCAGCAGCTTGGCGGACCGGACAGGGGAAAATGAAAAACTGTTTTTT.

This clonotype was detected many times. The CDR3 DNA reads as TGCAGCGTTGATCCCATACAAGAGACCCAGTACTTC. Protein sequence: CSVDPIQETQYF. This rearrangement joins TRBV29-1 to TRBJ2-5; no reliable D call. V was pared by 3 bases and J by 2 bases, with 7 bases between. Germline V gene lookup returns CDR1 SQVTM and CDR2 ANQGSEA. This CDR3 has 12 residues.

This clonotype was seen only a few times. V and J are TRBV20-1 and TRBJ2-7; 8 bases line up with TRBD1. This CDR3 has 15 amino acids. Germline CDR1 reads DFQATT; CDR2 reads SNEGSKA (reference sequence). CDR3 amino acids: CRAVVYDRGTYEQYF. CDR3 bases: TGCAGGGCTGTGGTGTACGACAGGGGTACCTACGAGCAGTACTTC.

This chain uses TRBV14 with TRBJ2-5; 11 bases align to TRBD1. The CDR3 is made up of 17 amino acids. The germline V gene encodes CDR1 SGHDN and CDR2 FVKESK. Trimming took 0 bases from V and 6 from J; bases not matched to a gene: 9. In DNA form, the CDR3 reads TGTGCCAGCAGCCAAGATTGGCTGGACAGGGGGCGACAGACCCAGTACTTC. Its translation is CASSQDWLDRGRQTQYF.

In this sample, this clonotype turned up a few times. The J gene is TRBJ2-1, the V gene TRBV10-2, with TRBD2 as a possible D gene (6 bases). The V end lost 5 bases, the J end lost 7 bases, and 15 bases lay between the germline ends. In germline, CDR1 is WSHSY, CDR2 SAAADI. This CDR3 comprises 14 residues. The CDR3 region has the DNA TGCGCCAGCAGTATTAGCGGAGCTGGGAATGAGCAGTTCTTC. Amino acid sequence: CASSISGAGNEQFF.